This entry concerns a single T cell receptor beta chain. Other DNA sequences in the sample encode the same CDR3. The CDR3 is made up of 13 amino acids. The V and J ends lost 0 bases and 1 base respectively, with 3 bases between them. Germline V CDR1 and CDR2: SGHAT, FQNNGV. The data stem from a study of blood T cell repertoires in COVID-19. Background on the study: Acute and convalescent COVID-19 specimens originated in the United States, Italy and Spain. From T cells, B-cell-depleted T cells, or PBMCs came the material, which was cDNA or gDNA.

Authors' data handling: Amplification of reference gene primers provided the estimated nucleated cell counts. Profiled with immunoSEQ multiplex PCR; TCRdb holds only in-frame clones, not every one. The D gene and trimming were derived from the DNA, and the V and J assignments and clone size from that table. The sample lists about 140,000 clones, 75% to 90% seen once, with about 3.2% in the top ten. The clonotype originates from a man in his fifties or sixties with active or convalescent COVID-19. The V call is TRBV11-2, the J call TRBJ1-1; D uncertain. Source material: peripheral blood. CDR3 loop: CASSLDRNTEAFF. The DNA for the CDR3 is TGTGCCAGCAGCTTAGATCGGAACACTGAAGCTTTCTTT.